The 9 T cell receptor beta chains given below trace back to one sample, sequenced in a study of CD8+CD57+ T cells in acquired aplastic anemia. Genomic DNA provided the template from which TCR beta VDJ and CDR3 profiles were obtained. TCRdb reprocessed the reads via MiXCR and lists one record per CDR3 protein. Here the sample spans about 210,000 distinct CDR3 sequences, 30% to 40% being singletons. Sequenced material: sorted CD4+, CD8+, or CD8+CD57+ T cells (not recorded which) from PBMCs. These receptors were taken from a human donor in good health, serving as a control.

This clonotype was counted many times. The CDR3 DNA sequence: TGTGCCACCAAAAAGGCAGGGCGAAACACCATATATTTT. This sequence encodes CATKKAGRNTIYF. The chain recombines TRBV10-3 with TRBJ1-3; D is possibly TRBD1 (5 bases). Germline assignment: CDR1 ENHRY and CDR2 SYGVKD. The CDR3 is made up of 13 amino acids. Between the trimmed V and J ends, which lost 10 bases and 5 bases, there was a span of 15 bases.

This sequence joins TRBV28 and TRBJ2-3; tentative D call: TRBD2 (6 bases). Per germline, CDR1 MDHEN and CDR2 SYDVKM. Trimming cost V 1 base and J 0 bases, with 20 bases left between them. CDR3 length: 19 residues. CDR3 residues: CASSLFTRGLAHSTDTQYF. Written as DNA, the CDR3 is TGTGCCAGCAGTTTATTTACGAGGGGACTGGCGCATAGCACAGATACGCAGTATTTT.

In its sample, this clonotype was seen many times. The V call is TRBV29-1, the J call TRBJ1-1, with D possibly matching TRBD1 (5 bases). V lost 4 bases to trimming and J lost 7 bases, with 19 bases between them. Germline values: CDR1 SQVTM, CDR2 ANQGSEA. The CDR3 has 14 residues. The CDR3 region has the DNA TGCAGCGTTGTACCAAGGCCCTCCGGGGGTGAAGCTTTCTTT. It translates to CSVVPRPSGGEAFF.

The table lists this clonotype with many counts. The CDR3 DNA reads as TGTGCCACCAGTGACTCCAACCGGACTAACTCCTACGAGCAGTACTTC. It codes for CATSDSNRTNSYEQYF. The chain carries TRBV24-1 and TRBJ2-7; TRBD2 is a possible D gene (6 bases). Trimming shortened V by 4 bases and J by 0 bases, and 15 bases separated the two germline ends. The CDR3 contains 16 residues. Per germline, CDR1 KGHDR and CDR2 SFDVKD.

This clonotype was seen a few times. This rearrangement joins TRBV2 to TRBJ2-7; D unresolved. The CDR3 spans 16 residues. The germline V gene encodes CDR1 SNHLY and CDR2 FYNNEI. V was clipped by 7 bases and J by 1 base, with 20 bases between them. The CDR3 region has the DNA TGTGCCAGCAACCGTTTTTTATTAGCTGAGTCCTACGAGCAGTACTTC. Encoded protein: CASNRFLLAESYEQYF.

This clonotype was found many times. The V gene is TRBV6-5, the J gene TRBJ1-2, with D unclear. From germline, CDR1 is MNHEY and CDR2 SVGAGI. This CDR3 region has 14 residues. Deletions cut 2 bases from V and 2 bases from J, with 9 bases between. CDR3 DNA sequence: TGTGCCAGCAGTTACAAAAGTGACAACTATGGCTACACCTTC. Translation gives CASSYKSDNYGYTF.

As regards this clonotype: With a much larger clone just one base away, this may be a read error. The CDR3 nucleotides are TGCGCCAGCCGTCGACTAGCGGGCCCTAGCTCCTACGAGCAGTACTTC. The encoded protein is CASRRLAGPSSYEQYF. The chain combines TRBV4-1 with TRBJ2-7, with 10 bases aligning to TRBD2. J gave up 0 bases and V 8 bases, and 10 bases lay outside the gene matches. The CDR3 totals 16 residues. Germline assignment: CDR1 MGHRA and CDR2 YSYEKL.

This clonotype was detected ten times or more. The chain carries TRBV20-1 and TRBJ2-5, with 13 bases that match TRBD2. From germline, CDR1 is DFQATT and CDR2 SNEGSKA (reference sequence). The CDR3 runs to 14 residues. V lost 3 bases and J lost 8; bases outside the gene matches: 6. The CDR3 DNA sequence: TGCAGTGCTAGTCGGACTAGCGGGGGTAACACCCAGTACTTC. This translates into CSASRTSGGNTQYF.

The sample holds a few counts of this clonotype. This chain uses TRBV2 with TRBJ2-7; 12 nucleotides line up with TRBD2. CDR1 SNHLY and CDR2 FYNNEI come from the germline V gene. Trimming cost V 4 bases and J 5 bases; bases outside gene matches: 6. The length of the CDR3 is 15 residues. The CDR3 DNA is TGTGCCAGCAGTGGTGGACTAGCGGGAATCAACGAGCAGTACTTC. It codes for CASSGGLAGINEQYF.